This section outlines one T cell receptor (beta chain) sequence together with its context. The sample belongs to a study of blood T cells in healthy people across ages. A sample-barcoded 5' primer and a J-beta primer mix were used in a second PCR of roughly 7 to 11 cycles. TCRdb used MiXCR to reprocess the 5' RACE reads, holding one entry per CDR3 protein. The repertoire holds 600,000 or so distinct CDR3 sequences, with roughly 30% as singletons. Trimming pared 1 base from V and 6 bases from J, leaving 10 bases between. CDR3 length equals 14 residues. From germline, CDR1 is MNHNY and CDR2 SVGAGI (reference sequence). Donors were healthy Caucasian individuals from Russia aged about 6 to 100.

The receptor comes from an elderly woman in good health. V gene TRBV6-6 combines with J gene TRBJ2-1; the D gene is possibly TRBD2 (6 bases). Sequencing was performed on blood. CDR3 sequence (DNA): TGTGCCAGCAGTTACTGGCAGGGAGGCAATGAGCAGTTCTTC. It specifies CASSYWQGGNEQFF.